This T cell receptor beta chain was found in a study of glioma-infiltrating T cells. Using RNA template, CDR3s of TCR alpha and beta were amplified with iRepertoire arm-PCR. TCRdb processed the multiplex PCR reads anew with MiXCR; each CDR3 protein has one entry. The sample gives roughly 100,000 distinct CDR3 sequences, under 30% of which show up once; roughly 46% is in the top ten. This clonotype was recorded at least ten times. CDR3 size: 12 residues. Germline V CDR1 and CDR2: DFQATT, SNEGSKA (reference sequence). Trimming left V 2 bases short and J 1 base short, with 6 bases between. J is TRBJ2-7 and V is TRBV20-1; D is ambiguous. This receptor was obtained from a human donor with low-grade glioma or glioblastoma, undergoing nonglioma brain surgery, or in good health (not recorded which). Sequenced sample: glioma tissue, nonneoplastic brain tissue, or PBMCs (not recorded which). CDR3 in amino acids: CSARYVSYEQYF. The CDR3 nucleotides read TGCAGTGCTAGATATGTGTCCTACGAGCAGTACTTC.